The entry below gives a single T cell receptor (beta chain) sequence along with its context. The data stem from a study of long-term antiretroviral therapy in people with HIV. There was at least one pre-ART PBMC sample for each donor, plus at least two post-ART PBMC samples. It was version v3.0 of the immunoSEQ assay that was run at survey level. Per-sample TRB depth target: about 40,000-55,000 T-cell genomes. Assay used: immunoSEQ multiplex PCR; TCRdb lists only in-frame clones, some missing. The sample yields over 30,000 clones, about 85% seen once. The specimen was unsorted PBMCs, collected 1.1 years after starting antiretroviral therapy. The TCR comes from a man between 18 and 35 years old with HIV.

This CDR3 reads CASRTRAVLSQPQHF. The CDR3 DNA follows: TGTGCCAGCAGAACTCGGGCAGTCTTATCTCAGCCCCAGCATTTT. The chain couples TRBV6-1 to TRBJ1-5, with D unresolved. Trimming removed 6 bases at V and 6 bases at J, with 18 bases between. CDR1 and CDR2 from the germline V gene are MNHNS and SASEGT. The CDR3 has 15 amino acids.